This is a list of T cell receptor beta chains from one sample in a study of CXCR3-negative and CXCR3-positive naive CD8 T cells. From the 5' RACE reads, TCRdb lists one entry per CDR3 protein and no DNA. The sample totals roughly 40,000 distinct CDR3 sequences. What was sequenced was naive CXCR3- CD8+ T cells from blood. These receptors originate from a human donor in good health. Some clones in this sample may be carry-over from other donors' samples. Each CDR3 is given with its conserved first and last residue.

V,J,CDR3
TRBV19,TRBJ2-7,CASSIGTGGPYEQYF
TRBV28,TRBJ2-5,CASSLWLAGGQYQETQYF
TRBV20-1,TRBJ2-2,CSASHRDRDGELFF
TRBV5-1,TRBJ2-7,CASSFAGEKSYEQYF
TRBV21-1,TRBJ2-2,CASRGEATGELFF
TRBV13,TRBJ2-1,CASSPEQDWDEQFF
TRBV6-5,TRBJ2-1,CASSGGDREVDEQFF
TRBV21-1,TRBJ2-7,CASSKALFGRKDYEQYF
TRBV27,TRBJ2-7,CASSLRTAYEQYF
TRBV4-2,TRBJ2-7,CASSQGRSQNYEQYF
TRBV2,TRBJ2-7,CASKGGRALEQYF
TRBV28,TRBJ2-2,CASSFNPLLDRVSGELFF